This TCR beta chain derives from a study of blood T cell repertoires in COVID-19. Study-wide background: Both acute and convalescent COVID-19 samples were obtained from the United States, Italy and Spain.

Original processing methods: Estimation of nucleated cell counts relied on the amplification of reference gene primers. The assay was immunoSEQ multiplex PCR, and TCRdb's table has in-frame clones only and misses some. D and trimming were read from the DNA, whereas the V and J calls and clone size are those reported in that table. Of about 140,000 clones listed, 60% to 80% were seen once; the top ten hold approximately 9%. The CDR3 is 10 amino acids. Trimming stripped 1 base from V and 9 bases from J, with 5 bases between. Germline V CDR1 and CDR2: SQVTM, ANQGSEA. The source of this sequence is a woman aged 45-65 years with active or convalescent COVID-19. The sample was peripheral blood. V usage is TRBV29-1 and J usage is TRBJ2-3; no definite D call. The CDR3 sequence is CSVEVGTQYF. The CDR3 coding sequence is TGCAGCGTTGAAGTGGGCACGCAGTATTTT.